One sample yielded the 24 T cell receptor beta chains listed below, sequenced in a study of cytomegalovirus exposure and HLA in healthy donors. Both 60 Vbeta primers and 13 Jbeta primers went into the PCR. Only in-frame clones appear in the TCRdb table, and some are missing; sequencing was by immunoSEQ multiplex PCR. Of approximately 86,000 clones listed, roughly 70% are singletons. Sequenced sample: PBMCs. These receptors were taken from a man aged 40-49 years in good health and CMV-seronegative.

This clone appeared once. The V gene is TRBV5-6, the J gene TRBJ1-1, with D tentatively TRBD1 (5 bases). Trimming pared 0 bases from V and 1 base from J, leaving 13 bases between. The CDR3 length is 16 residues. Germline V CDR1 and CDR2: SGHDT, YYEEEE. The DNA of the CDR3 is TGTGCCAGCAGCTTGGGGACCCAGGGAAAGAACACTGAAGCTTTCTTT. This encodes CASSLGTQGKNTEAFF.

This clone was picked up a small number of times. DNA of the CDR3: TGTGCCAGCAGCTTGGGAGTGGGACAGCGCAATCAGCCCCAGCATTTT. As protein: CASSLGVGQRNQPQHF. The rearrangement uses TRBV5-6 and TRBJ1-5; TRBD1 agrees at 7 bases. Per the germline V gene, CDR1 is SGHDT and CDR2 is YYEEEE. The CDR3 has 16 amino acids. The V segment lost 0 bases and the J segment 2 bases; nucleotides outside the gene matches: 5.

This chain connects TRBV10-3 to TRBJ1-1, with 11 bases identical to TRBD1. CDR1 is ENHRY, CDR2 SYGVKD, per germline. V lost 6 bases, J lost 3 bases, and 9 bases stayed unmatched. The CDR3 runs 16 residues. The CDR3 coding sequence is TGTGCCATCAGCGATGTGGGACAGGGGGATTACACTGAAGCTTTCTTT. Protein sequence: CAISDVGQGDYTEAFF.

This chain uses TRBV19 with TRBJ2-7; TRBD1 matches 8 bases. J was trimmed by 3 bases and V by 5 bases; bases with no gene match: 9. This CDR3 region has 15 residues. The V gene's germline CDR1 is LNHDA and CDR2 SQIVND (reference sequence). CDR3 protein: CASSPRTGNLYEQYF. CDR3 DNA: TGTGCCAGTAGTCCGAGGACAGGGAATCTCTACGAGCAGTACTTC.

The chain links TRBV5-5 to TRBJ1-1; D is undetermined. In germline, CDR1 is SGHKS, CDR2 YYEKEE (reference sequence). This CDR3 has 11 amino acids. Trimming cost V 10 bases and J 1 base, with 8 bases left between them. CDR3 nucleotides: TGTGCCGCCGGGTGGAACACTGAAGCTTTCTTT. Its protein product is CAAGWNTEAFF. Filled out from reference TRBV5-5 and TRBJ1-1, the complete variable domain reads DAGVTQSPTHLIKTRGQQVTLRCSPISGHKSVSWYQQVLGQGPQFIFQYYEKEERGRGNFPDRFSARQFPNYSSELNVNALLLGDSALYLCAAGWNTEAFFGQGTRLTVV.

This clone was counted once. At one of its ends the junction is not consistent with the germline gene, which may arise from a read error. The V and J genes are TRBV7-9 and TRBJ2-1; 9 bases are a match to TRBD2. The germline CDR1 and CDR2 sequences are SEHNR and FQNEAQ (reference sequence). The CDR3 is made up of 17 amino acids. CDR3 bases: TGTTCCAGCAGCTTGGGCCTTAGCGGGGGATTAGGGAATGAGCAGTTCTTC. Protein product: CSSSLGLSGGLGNEQFF.

V is TRBV7-2 and J is TRBJ1-2; tentative D call: TRBD1 (6 bases). This CDR3 has 13 amino acids. The germline V gene encodes CDR1 SGHTA and CDR2 FQGNSA. Trimming removed 5 bases at V and 8 bases at J, with 15 bases between. CDR3 coding DNA: TGTGCCAGCAGCCAAGGGGGGGGGCGCGGCTACACCTTC. The encoded protein is CASSQGGGRGYTF. The complete variable domain, with remaining parts taken from reference TRBV7-2 and TRBJ1-2, reads GAGVSQSPSNKVTEKGKDVELRCDPISGHTALYWYRQSLGQGLEFLIYFQGNSAPDKSGLPSDRFSAERTGGSVSTLTIQRTQQEDSAVYLCASSQGGGRGYTFGSGTRLTVV.

This clone was seen only a few times. The V and J genes are TRBV10-3 and TRBJ1-1; 8 bases line up with TRBD1. V shed 11 bases, J shed 3 bases, and the junction held 8 bases outside the gene matches. The CDR3 has 13 amino acids. Germline CDR1 ENHRY, CDR2 SYGVKD. Here the CDR3 reads CAARTGRDTEAFF. In nucleotides, the CDR3 is TGTGCCGCCCGGACAGGGCGCGACACTGAAGCTTTCTTT.

This rearrangement joins TRBV4-1 to TRBJ2-1; TRBD2 matches at 7 bases. The germline gives CDR1 MGHRA, CDR2 YSYEKL. The CDR3 is made up of 17 amino acids. The J segment lost 0 bases and the V segment lost 5 bases, leaving 10 bases of the junction unmatched. Written as DNA, the CDR3 is TGCGCCAGCAGCGTCCGCGGGGGTCCTAGCTCCTACAATGAGCAGTTCTTC. As protein: CASSVRGGPSSYNEQFF.

This clone occurred a few times. The chain carries TRBV6-5 and TRBJ1-2, with D maybe TRBD1 (5 bases). CDR1 and CDR2 (germline): MNHEY, SVGAGI. The CDR3 contains 13 residues. V lost 4 bases and J lost 1, with 7 bases in between. CDR3 sequence: CASSSTDNYGYTF. CDR3 nucleotides: TGTGCCAGCAGTTCGACAGATAACTATGGCTACACCTTC.

There are a few counts of this clone. V and J are TRBV6-6 and TRBJ2-5; 7 nucleotides match TRBD2. Germline-derived CDR1 and CDR2 are MNHNY and SVGAGI (reference sequence). This CDR3 comprises 16 residues. J lost 2 bases, V lost 6 bases, and 12 bases had no gene match. The CDR3 here is CASSPAVGGGQETQYF. The CDR3 DNA follows: TGTGCCAGCAGCCCCGCCGTTGGGGGGGGGCAAGAGACCCAGTACTTC.

This clone showed up just once. The CDR3 bases are TGTGCCAGCAGCCGGGGGGCAATGAGCTCCTACGAGCAGTACTTC. Translated, it gives CASSRGAMSSYEQYF. The chain links TRBV7-3 to TRBJ2-7; a possible D gene is TRBD2 (7 bases). Germline CDR1 is SGHTA and CDR2 is FQGTGA. V lost 5 bases and J lost 0, with 14 bases in between. The CDR3 contains 15 residues.

The CDR3 nucleotides are TGTGCCAGCTCACCAGACAGGGCTCGAGGCGAGCAGTACTTC. Translation: CASSPDRARGEQYF. The rearrangement uses TRBV18 and TRBJ2-7; TRBD1 matches 7 bases. The trim removed 2 bases at V and 6 bases at J, leaving 7 bases unmatched. Germline lookup yields CDR1 KGHSH and CDR2 LQKENI. The CDR3 is made up of 14 amino acids. Together with reference TRBV18 and TRBJ2-7, the CDR3 gives the full variable domain: NAGVMQNPRHLVRRRGQEARLRCSPMKGHSHVYWYRQLPEEGLKFMVYLQKENIIDESGMPKERFSAEFPKEGPSILRIQQVVRGDSAAYFCASSPDRARGEQYFGPGTRLTVT.

The chain recombines TRBV11-2 with TRBJ1-5; D unresolved. The CDR3 is 15 residues long. The V and J ends lost 4 bases and 0 bases respectively, with 10 bases between them. Germline values: CDR1 SGHAT, CDR2 FQNNGV. The CDR3 loop reads CASSSDTNSNQPQHF. The CDR3 coding sequence is TGTGCCAGCAGCTCCGATACTAATAGCAATCAGCCCCAGCATTTT.

The J gene is TRBJ1-1, the V gene TRBV11-2; 9 bases are shared with TRBD1. The CDR3 consists of 16 residues. Germline CDR1 and CDR2: SGHAT and FQNNGV. Trimming cost V 5 bases and J 3 bases; bases outside gene matches: 10. The DNA for the CDR3 is TGTGCCAGCAGCAGGGGGACAGGGAAGTTTTACACTGAAGCTTTCTTT. It encodes CASSRGTGKFYTEAFF.

The chain links TRBV27 to TRBJ2-2; TRBD2 is a possible D gene (7 bases). This CDR3 comprises 17 residues. Trimming removed 2 bases at V and 1 base at J, with 14 bases between. From germline, CDR1 is MNHEY and CDR2 SMNVEV (reference sequence). The CDR3 DNA is TGTGCCAGCAGTTTACGAGTCGGGGGGCTGAACACCGGGGAGCTGTTTTTT. It specifies CASSLRVGGLNTGELFF.

This clone was seen only once. CDR3 in amino acids: CASSVDVSGEANYGYTF. In DNA form, the CDR3 reads TGTGCCAGCAGCGTAGACGTAAGCGGGGAAGCTAACTATGGCTACACCTTC. V gene TRBV9 combines with J gene TRBJ1-2; no clear D. CDR3 length: 17 residues. V was pared by 0 bases and J by 0 bases, with 15 bases between. Germline CDR1 SGDLS, CDR2 YYNGEE. The whole variable domain, remainder taken from reference TRBV9 and TRBJ1-2, is DSGVTQTPKHLITATGQRVTLRCSPRSGDLSVYWYQQSLDQGLQFLIQYYNGEERAKGNILERFSAQQFPDLHSELNLSSLELGDSALYFCASSVDVSGEANYGYTFGSGTRLTVV.

The chain has TRBV27 and TRBJ2-4, with a tentative D call TRBD1 (5 bases). The length of the CDR3 is 17 residues. Germline values: CDR1 MNHEY, CDR2 SMNVEV (reference sequence). Trimming stripped 1 base from V and 6 bases from J, with 19 bases between. CDR3 sequence (DNA): TGTGCCAGCAGTTTATTAGCCCGGTCCCGACAGATAAACATTCAGTACTTC. Translation gives CASSLLARSRQINIQYF.

This clone showed up just once. V gene TRBV11-2 combines with J gene TRBJ2-7, with 8 bases identical to TRBD2. Unmatched junction bases numbered 11, after V lost 5 bases and J lost 5 bases. CDR3 length: 15 amino acids. Germline-derived CDR1 and CDR2 are SGHAT and FQNNGV. The DNA for the CDR3 is TGTGCCAGCAGCGGAGCGGCGGGGGGCCTCCACGAGCAGTACTTC. It codes for CASSGAAGGLHEQYF.

The chain employs TRBV7-8 and TRBJ2-3, with 7 bases fitting TRBD2. The CDR3 runs to 17 residues. Trimming removed 5 bases from V and 4 bases from J; junction bases left unmatched: 15. Germline V gene data show CDR1 as SGHVS and CDR2 as FQNEAQ. The CDR3 sequence is CASSPLGGMGGADTQYF. Written as DNA, the CDR3 is TGTGCCAGCAGCCCTCTTGGGGGTATGGGGGGGGCAGATACGCAGTATTTT.

V usage is TRBV28 and J usage is TRBJ2-7; D unresolved. CDR1 and CDR2 from the germline V gene are MDHEN and SYDVKM. The CDR3 covers 8 residues. Trimming took off 9 bases at V and 8 bases at J, with 5 bases between the two ends. CDR3 coding DNA: TGTGCCAGGTCCAAGCAGTACTTC. Translation: CARSKQYF.

Details on this clone: Distinct nucleotide sequences in the sample also encode this CDR3. The chain is built from TRBV14 and TRBJ1-1; TRBD1 matches 12 bases. The trim removed 1 base at V and 3 bases at J, leaving 0 bases unmatched. CDR3 size: 15 residues. Germline V gives CDR1 SGHDN, CDR2 FVKESK. DNA for the CDR3: TGTGCCAGCAGCCAAGGGGACAGGGGGCACACTGAAGCTTTCTTT. Translated, it gives CASSQGDRGHTEAFF.

This clone was seen more than once but under ten times. The V gene is TRBV5-4, the J gene TRBJ2-7, with 9 bases identical to TRBD2. Germline V CDR1 and CDR2: SGHNT, YYREEE (reference sequence). The CDR3 has 15 amino acids. The trim removed 4 bases at V and 5 bases at J, leaving 10 bases unmatched. Here the CDR3 DNA reads TGTGCCAGCAGCCAAGATGGCGGGGGGGCCGACGAGCAGTACTTC. As protein: CASSQDGGGADEQYF.

The rearrangement links TRBV14 to TRBJ1-2, with a possible D match to TRBD1 (6 bases). V was trimmed by 4 bases and J by 7 bases, leaving 10 bases between them. This CDR3 spans 12 amino acids. Germline loops: CDR1 SGHDN, CDR2 FVKESK. CDR3 sequence: CASSLDRSGYTF. CDR3 nucleotides: TGTGCCAGCAGCCTGGACAGAAGTGGCTACACCTTC.